Presented here are 32 T cell receptor beta chains from one specimen sequenced in a study of post-analysis software for immune sequencing data (dated by TCRdb to about 2015). Here is what the overall study found, with its caveats: Patients showed significantly higher frequencies than controls for several TRBV segments, among them TRBV5-6, TRBV5-1 and TRBV20-1.

These receptors' targets are unknown. The library was generated by PCR. TCRdb names Illumina HiSeq 2500 as the instrument used. To reduce PCR and sequencing biases, unique molecular identifiers were built into the TCR beta cDNA libraries. The public reads were reprocessed in TCRdb via fastp at Q25 and MiXCR, keeping in-frame beta chains. Every entry covers one CDR3 protein and lists the most common genes and DNA from its rows. The sample contains roughly 600,000 distinct CDR3 sequences, around 47% of them found a single time. The ten largest make up 1.5% to 2% of the sample. Material for sequencing was blood. These receptors came from a girl aged 5-17 years with multiple sclerosis.

This sequence joins TRBV10-3 and TRBJ2-5; 7 bases line up with TRBD1. The V gene end was trimmed by 3 bases and the J gene end by 3 bases; junction bases not matched to a gene: 1. The V gene's germline CDR1 is ENHRY and CDR2 SYGVKD. There are 13 residues in the CDR3. The CDR3 bases are TGTGCCATCAGTGATGGGACAGAAGAGACCCAGTACTTC. Translated: CAISDGTEETQYF.

This chain joins TRBV15 and TRBJ2-5, with 9 bases aligning to TRBD1. Germline CDR1 LNHNV, CDR2 YYDKDF (reference sequence). Trimming at V came to 10 bases and at J to 7 bases, leaving 7 bases not matched to a gene. The CDR3 sequence is 12 residues long. CDR3 coding DNA: TGTGCCAGCGGACAGGGGTTAGGGACCCAGTACTTC. This encodes CASGQGLGTQYF.

This clonotype was observed a few times. The V gene is TRBV3-1, the J gene TRBJ2-7; D might be TRBD1 (6 bases). CDR3 size: 19 residues. V shed 0 bases and J shed 3 bases, with 24 bases lying between them. Per germline, CDR1 LGHDT and CDR2 YNNKEL (reference sequence). The CDR3 bases are TGTGCCAGCAGCCAAGATCCTAGCTTTCGGGACAAGGCCATCTACGAGCAGTACTTC. Protein product: CASSQDPSFRDKAIYEQYF.

The gene calls are TRBV5-1 and TRBJ1-3, with a possible D match to TRBD1 (5 bases). The CDR3 runs to 15 residues. V was trimmed by 5 bases and J by 2 bases, leaving 14 bases between them. From germline, CDR1 is SGHRS and CDR2 YFSETQ. CDR3 amino acids: CASSYDPGPGNTIYF. The CDR3 nucleotides read TGCGCCAGCAGTTACGACCCGGGGCCTGGAAACACCATATATTTT.

The rearrangement joins TRBV5-1 to TRBJ2-1; tentatively, D is TRBD2 (5 bases). The CDR3 is 16 residues long. Germline CDR1 SGHRS, CDR2 YFSETQ. The ends were cut back, 0 bases at V and 7 bases at J, with 17 bases in the middle. The CDR3 DNA reads as TGCGCCAGCAGCTTGGAATCAGCGGTGGGTGGGAATGAGCAGTTCTTC. Translated: CASSLESAVGGNEQFF.

The chain links TRBV7-9 to TRBJ2-7; tentatively, D is TRBD1 or TRBD2 (5 bases each). TRBJ2-5 explains the end of the DNA better; the J call may be wrong. The germline V gene encodes CDR1 SEHNR and CDR2 FQNEAQ (reference sequence). CDR3 length equals 15 residues. CDR3 protein: CASRARWGLGETQYF. CDR3 in DNA: TGTGCCAGCAGAGCTAGATGGGGGTTGGGGGAGACCCAGTACTTC.

The chain carries TRBV4-1 and TRBJ1-2; D may be TRBD1 (6 bases). The V gene's germline CDR1 is MGHRA and CDR2 YSYEKL. This CDR3 comprises 13 residues. Trimming removed 4 bases from V and 10 bases from J, with 16 bases in between. The CDR3 DNA sequence: TGCGCCAGCAGCCCGGGGGCAGGACCTGACTACACCTTC. It codes for CASSPGAGPDYTF.

The table lists this clonotype with a few counts. V is TRBV30 and J is TRBJ1-2; D ambiguous. The V gene lost 1 base and the J gene lost 7 bases, with 10 bases spanning the gap. The CDR3 covers 12 residues. Germline lookup yields CDR1 GTSNPN and CDR2 SVGIG (reference sequence). The CDR3 DNA sequence: TGTGCCTGGAGTGACCCGCCTCCTGGCTACACCTTC. This translates into CAWSDPPPGYTF.

The genes are TRBV20-1 and TRBJ1-6, with D hard to call. Germline V gives CDR1 DFQATT, CDR2 SNEGSKA (reference sequence). Deletions cut 0 bases from V and 8 bases from J, with 8 bases between. This CDR3 is built from 13 residues. As DNA, the CDR3 is TGCAGTGCTAGAGAACCCTGGGATTCACCCCTCCACTTT. It yields the protein CSAREPWDSPLHF.

Regarding this clonotype: At one end the junction does not follow the germline gene, possibly because of a read error. The V gene is TRBV12-3 or TRBV12-4, the J gene TRBJ2-7, with D possibly being TRBD2 (6 bases). The CDR3 has 12 amino acids. DNA of the CDR3: TGTACCAGCATGAGGGACTCCTACGAGCAGTACTTT. This encodes CTSMRDSYEQYF.

Regarding this clonotype: At one boundary the junction diverges from the germline segment, which might be a read error. The chain has TRBV7-7 and TRBJ2-1, with 10 bases lining up with TRBD2. The germline gives CDR1 SSHAT, CDR2 FNYEAQ (reference sequence). The CDR3 consists of 15 residues. The CDR3 DNA reads TGTGCTAGCAGCCAAGCTAGCGGGAGTGGCAATGAGCAGTTCTTC. Its translation: CASSQASGSGNEQFF.

The chain recombines TRBV4-1 with TRBJ1-2, with 9 bases aligning to TRBD1. This CDR3 is built from 15 residues. Unmatched junction bases numbered 8, after V lost 1 base and J lost 8 bases. Germline V gives CDR1 MGHRA, CDR2 YSYEKL. The CDR3 is CASSQVQGASGGYTF. The CDR3 DNA sequence: TGCGCCAGCAGCCAAGTACAGGGGGCGTCGGGCGGCTACACCTTC.

To note about this clonotype: A read error may be the cause here, since a much bigger clone is one base away. The CDR3 DNA reads TGTGCCAGCAGTGACGATGGCTACACCTTC. Translated: CASSDDGYTF. The chain uses TRBV6-1 and TRBJ1-2; D not certain. V was trimmed by 3 bases and J by 6 bases, leaving 2 bases between them. There are 10 residues in the CDR3. From germline, CDR1 is MNHNS and CDR2 SASEGT.

This sequence joins TRBV9 and TRBJ2-1; D remains unclear. Trimming cost V 3 bases and J 7 bases, with 20 bases left between them. Germline V gene data show CDR1 as SGDLS and CDR2 as YYNGEE. The CDR3 is made up of 16 amino acids. CDR3 nucleotide sequence: TGTGCCAGCAGCGCCGCTTTAGGGCAGTGGTCGAATGAGCAGTTCTTC. Amino acid sequence: CASSAALGQWSNEQFF.

The gene calls are TRBV29-1 and TRBJ1-2; no clear D gene. The CDR3 length is 13 residues. V shed 7 bases and J shed 9 bases, with 21 bases lying between them. The germline gives CDR1 SQVTM, CDR2 ANQGSEA. The CDR3 loop reads CSATSLRGHSYTF. CDR3 sequence (DNA): TGCAGCGCTACGTCCCTACGAGGCCATAGCTACACCTTC.

The V and J genes are TRBV27 and TRBJ1-2; D may be TRBD1 (6 bases). The germline CDR1 and CDR2 sequences are MNHEY and SMNVEV (reference sequence). CDR3 length: 15 amino acids. Trimming took 9 bases from V and 3 from J, leaving 20 bases between them. The CDR3 bases are TGTGCCAGTTTATTCCCTTCACAGGGTGACTATGGCTACACCTTC. It translates to CASLFPSQGDYGYTF.

This clonotype was detected once. The rearrangement joins TRBV5-1 to TRBJ2-1; the D gene is possibly TRBD2 (6 bases). The CDR3 consists of 14 residues. The germline CDR1 and CDR2 sequences are SGHRS and YFSETQ. Trimming stripped 4 bases from V and 5 bases from J, with 13 bases between. The CDR3 is CASSRWTNDNEQFF. The CDR3 DNA reads as TGCGCCAGCAGCCGTTGGACTAACGACAATGAGCAGTTCTTC.

This chain connects TRBV10-3 to TRBJ1-1; TRBD1 agrees at 7 bases. With 6 bases clipped from V and 5 bases from J, the junction kept 0 bases outside the gene matches. The CDR3 is 11 residues long. From germline, CDR1 is ENHRY and CDR2 SYGVKD. In nucleotides, the CDR3 is TGTGCCATCAGCAGGGGGACTGAAGCTTTCTTT. This codes for CAISRGTEAFF.

The chain uses TRBV20-1 and TRBJ2-1; TRBD2 aligns across 12 bases. The CDR3 contains 15 residues. In germline, CDR1 is DFQATT, CDR2 SNEGSKA (reference sequence). V gave up 3 bases and J gave up 9 bases; unmatched junction bases: 9. The CDR3 sequence is CSASKTSGSPSEQFF. The DNA for the CDR3 is TGCAGTGCTAGTAAGACTAGCGGGAGCCCCAGTGAGCAGTTCTTC.

This chain links TRBV14 with TRBJ1-2, with 9 nucleotides matching TRBD1. Trimming took 4 bases from V and 8 from J; bases not matched to a gene: 8. Germline V gene lookup returns CDR1 SGHDN and CDR2 FVKESK. The CDR3 has 14 residues. As DNA, the CDR3 is TGTGCCAGCAGCCCCTTCGGGACAGGGAGCGGCTACACCTTC. This translates into CASSPFGTGSGYTF.

J is TRBJ1-1 and V is TRBV6-5; D is uncertain. CDR1 and CDR2 (germline): MNHEY, SVGAGI. V gave up 7 bases and J gave up 8 bases, with 17 bases separating them. This CDR3 spans 13 amino acids. CDR3 protein: CASITEEGAEAFF. The CDR3 coding sequence is TGTGCCAGCATCACCGAGGAGGGCGCGGAAGCTTTCTTT.

Points on this clonotype: One end of the junction fails to match germline, which may point to a read error. The chain joins TRBV18 to TRBJ2-3; 10 bases map to TRBD1. The CDR3 covers 15 residues. Germline V gene lookup returns CDR1 KGHSH and CDR2 LQKENI. The CDR3 DNA is TGCGCCAGCTCACCCCGACAGGGGGCACGAGATACGCAGTATTTT. Protein product: CASSPRQGARDTQYF.

This chain connects TRBV28 to TRBJ2-1, with TRBD2 identical over 9 bases. The germline gives CDR1 MDHEN, CDR2 SYDVKM. With V trimmed by 5 bases and J by 2 bases, 13 bases remained unmatched. This CDR3 region has 18 residues. The CDR3 DNA is TGTGCCAGCAGTGATCTTGCGGGAGGGCCGATTACCTACAATGAGCAGTTCTTC. Amino acids: CASSDLAGGPITYNEQFF.

This chain links TRBV20-1 with TRBJ2-5, with TRBD2 as a possible D gene (5 bases). The germline gives CDR1 DFQATT, CDR2 SNEGSKA (reference sequence). This CDR3 contains 15 residues. The V gene lost 3 bases and the J gene lost 0 bases, with 14 bases spanning the gap. CDR3 coding DNA: TGCAGTGCTAGTGGCGCAGCGGAGGACCAAGAGACCCAGTACTTC. This sequence encodes CSASGAAEDQETQYF.

This chain uses TRBV12-3 or TRBV12-4 with TRBJ1-5; 8 bases fit TRBD1. The CDR3 is 15 amino acids. Unmatched junction bases numbered 8, after V lost 3 bases and J lost 7 bases. The CDR3 DNA is TGTGCCAGCAGTTTGGCAGGGGGCCTAGGGCAGCCCCAGCATTTT. Protein sequence: CASSLAGGLGQPQHF.

This clonotype has just one count. This chain joins TRBV7-9 and TRBJ2-1; 10 nucleotides line up with TRBD2. The CDR3 is 15 residues long. CDR1 and CDR2 from the germline V gene are SEHNR and FQNEAQ (reference sequence). V shed 0 bases and J 8 bases; nucleotides not matched to a gene: 4. CDR3 DNA: TGTGCCAGCAGCTTAGCGGCTAGCGGGAGCGATGAGCAGTTCTTC. Translation gives CASSLAASGSDEQFF.

J is TRBJ2-5 and V is TRBV6-6; 11 positions match TRBD1. The CDR3 length is 15 residues. Trimming took 5 bases from V and 4 from J; bases not matched to a gene: 6. Germline CDR1 is MNHNY and CDR2 is SVGAGI (reference sequence). CDR3 amino acids: CASSNRDRGGETQYF. The DNA of the CDR3 is TGTGCCAGCAGTAACCGGGACAGGGGGGGAGAGACCCAGTACTTC.

This clonotype was detected only once. The chain couples TRBV7-3 to TRBJ2-1; D is possibly TRBD1 (5 bases). This CDR3 region has 16 residues. Germline V gene lookup returns CDR1 SGHTA and CDR2 FQGTGA. The ends were cut back, 5 bases at V and 5 bases at J, with 19 bases in the middle. The CDR3 DNA follows: TGTGCCAGCAGCGCCAGGGCGTCCGCCAAGAACAATGAGCAGTTCTTC. Translated, it gives CASSARASAKNNEQFF.

J is TRBJ2-7 and V is TRBV9; D unresolved. The J call may be in error: the DNA end matches TRBJ2-5 better. The CDR3 contains 15 residues. Looked up from germline, CDR1 is SGDLS and CDR2 is YYNGEE. This CDR3 reads CASSVGGGPLETQYF. The CDR3 nucleotides are TGTGCCAGCAGCGTAGGCGGTGGACCCCTCGAGACCCAGTACTTC.

The chain employs TRBV5-1 and TRBJ1-2, with D tentatively TRBD1 (6 bases). Germline lookup yields CDR1 SGHRS and CDR2 YFSETQ. There are 14 residues in the CDR3. The germline V and J ends were trimmed by 4 bases and 5 bases, with 15 bases remaining between them. The CDR3 coding sequence is TGCGCCAGCAGCCATACTCAGGGGTGGTATGGCTACACCTTC. Its protein is CASSHTQGWYGYTF.

This chain links TRBV20-1 with TRBJ2-3, with TRBD2 matching over 10 bases. Germline trimming cut 6 bases from V and 0 bases from J; bases unmatched to any gene: 12. Germline CDR1 reads DFQATT; CDR2 reads SNEGSKA (reference sequence). CDR3 length: 17 amino acids. CDR3 nucleotide sequence: TGCAGTGCCAAGAGTAGACTAGCGGGTTCTAGCACAGATACGCAGTATTTT. This codes for CSAKSRLAGSSTDTQYF.

V gene TRBV7-2 combines with J gene TRBJ1-2; no reliable D call. This CDR3 is 12 amino acids long. Trimming took 7 bases from V and 5 from J, leaving 11 bases between them. Germline CDR1 and CDR2: SGHTA and FQGNSA. This chain's CDR3 is CASTPIGYGYTF. The DNA of the CDR3 is TGTGCCAGCACCCCTATCGGGTATGGCTACACCTTC.